These 30 T cell receptor beta chains came from one sample sequenced in a study of CD8 T cells in Susac syndrome. With random hexamers, about 0.45 to 1 ug RNA was reverse transcribed. TCRdb itself ran the immunoSEQ multiplex PCR reads through MiXCR, one entry per CDR3 protein. Of 160,000 or so distinct CDR3 sequences in the sample, roughly 94% are singletons; the top ten hold 0.075% to 0.095%. The sequenced sample was CD4+ T cells from PBMCs. The origin of the receptors is a human donor with multiple sclerosis.

This clonotype was counted a single time. The chain employs TRBV16 and TRBJ2-3, with TRBD2 as a possible D gene (5 bases). Germline V gene lookup returns CDR1 KGHSY and CDR2 FQNENV. The CDR3 covers 14 residues. The V and J ends lost 4 bases and 3 bases respectively, with 11 bases between them. DNA for the CDR3: TGTGCCAGCAGCCCCTTCGAGGGAACAGATACGCAGTATTTT. It specifies CASSPFEGTDTQYF.

The chain has TRBV7-9 and TRBJ1-2, with no clear D. The CDR3 is made up of 15 amino acids. The V end lost 8 bases, the J end lost 3 bases, and 19 bases lay between the germline ends. Germline V gene lookup returns CDR1 SEHNR and CDR2 FQNEAQ (reference sequence). The CDR3 DNA follows: TGTGCCAGCGCCATCGGAGGGCCCACTCACTATGGCTACACCTTC. Its translation is CASAIGGPTHYGYTF.

The V and J genes are TRBV24-1 and TRBJ2-1; 10 bases fit TRBD2. With V trimmed by 3 bases and J by 0 bases, 1 base remained unmatched. The CDR3 consists of 16 residues. Germline loops: CDR1 KGHDR, CDR2 SFDVKD. The CDR3 region is CATSDASGSSYNEQFF. The CDR3, as DNA: TGTGCCACCAGTGATGCTAGCGGGAGCTCCTACAATGAGCAGTTCTTC.

This clonotype is a singleton in its sample. The genes are TRBV18 and TRBJ2-1; D is perhaps TRBD1 or TRBD2 (5 bases each). CDR3 length: 13 amino acids. Per germline, CDR1 KGHSH and CDR2 LQKENI. Trimming took off 3 bases at V and 7 bases at J, with 10 bases between the two ends. The CDR3 DNA follows: TGTGCCAGCTCACCTCCGGGGCAGAATGAGCAGTTCTTC. Its protein product is CASSPPGQNEQFF.

The V and J genes are TRBV20-1 and TRBJ2-5; D uncertain. Looked up from germline, CDR1 is DFQATT and CDR2 is SNEGSKA (reference sequence). V lost 3 bases and J 4 bases, leaving 9 bases between the germline ends. The CDR3 totals 12 residues. The CDR3, as DNA: TGCAGTGCTAGTCATGGAAGAGAGACCCAGTACTTC. Translation gives CSASHGRETQYF.

The CDR3 bases are TGTGCCAGCAGCTTCCAGGGAGACTATGGCTACACCTTC. This codes for CASSFQGDYGYTF. The V call is TRBV7-2, the J call TRBJ1-2; D possibly corresponds to TRBD1 (5 bases). Trimming stripped 3 bases from V and 3 bases from J, with 8 bases between. Germline V CDR1 and CDR2: SGHTA, FQGNSA. The CDR3 extends over 13 amino acids.

This CDR3 reads CASSLQTGDGEQYF. The CDR3 DNA is TGTGCCAGCAGCCTACAAACAGGGGATGGCGAGCAGTACTTC. The chain combines TRBV7-2 with TRBJ2-7, with TRBD1 matching over 7 bases. The V and J ends lost 5 bases and 6 bases, in that order; junction bases with no gene match: 10. From germline, CDR1 is SGHTA and CDR2 FQGNSA. This CDR3 comprises 14 residues.

As DNA, the CDR3 is TGTGCCAGCAGCCACGGAATGGGGAGGAACTATGGCTACACCTTC. As protein: CASSHGMGRNYGYTF. The chain has TRBV12-3 or TRBV12-4 and TRBJ1-2; D remains ambiguous. CDR3 length: 15 amino acids. Trimming shortened V by 6 bases and J by 2 bases, and 16 bases separated the two germline ends.

This clonotype was found once. This rearrangement joins TRBV7-2 to TRBJ2-4; the D is unclear. The CDR3 extends over 14 amino acids. Germline V gives CDR1 SGHTA, CDR2 FQGNSA. V was shortened by 5 bases and J by 4 bases, with 12 bases between the two germline ends. CDR3 DNA: TGTGCCAGCAGCCCCCAAACACCAAAAAACATTCAGTACTTC. Translated: CASSPQTPKNIQYF. Full variable domain (remainder filled in from reference TRBV7-2 and TRBJ2-4): GAGVSQSPSNKVTEKGKDVELRCDPISGHTALYWYRQSLGQGLEFLIYFQGNSAPDKSGLPSDRFSAERTGGSVSTLTIQRTQQEDSAVYLCASSPQTPKNIQYFGAGTRLSVL.

The chain joins TRBV6-6 to TRBJ1-4, with unresolved D. V lost 0 bases, J lost 4 bases, and 12 bases lay in between. In germline, CDR1 is MNHNY, CDR2 SVGAGI (reference sequence). This CDR3 comprises 16 residues. CDR3 in amino acids: CASSYSPTHVNEKLFF. For the CDR3, the DNA is TGTGCCAGCAGTTACTCCCCGACGCATGTTAATGAAAAACTGTTTTTT.

The chain links TRBV12-3 or TRBV12-4 to TRBJ1-1; TRBD1 is a possible D gene (5 bases). There are 12 residues in the CDR3. Trimming removed 6 bases from V and 10 bases from J, with 15 bases in between. CDR3 bases: TGTGCCAGCAGGCCCCAGCAGGGTAGAGCTTTCTTT. Protein product: CASRPQQGRAFF.

V usage is TRBV3-1 and J usage is TRBJ1-1; the match to TRBD1 covers 8 bases. The J segment lost 5 bases and the V segment lost 7 bases, leaving 6 bases of the junction unmatched. The CDR3 runs to 13 residues. Germline lookup yields CDR1 LGHDT and CDR2 YNNKEL (reference sequence). CDR3 in DNA: TGTGCCAGCACCCTGACAGGGGAGACTGAAGCTTTCTTT. Its translation: CASTLTGETEAFF. The variable domain in full, completed from reference TRBV3-1 and TRBJ1-1, reads DTAVSQTPKYLVTQMGNDKSIKCEQNLGHDTMYWYKQDSKKFLKIMFSYNNKELIINETVPNRFSPKSPDKAHLNLHINSLELGDSAVYFCASTLTGETEAFFGQGTRLTVV.

The chain recombines TRBV15 with TRBJ2-7, with D unresolved. Germline V gene data show CDR1 as LNHNV and CDR2 as YYDKDF (reference sequence). The CDR3 consists of 15 residues. Between the trimmed V and J ends, which lost 1 base and 3 bases, there was a span of 13 bases. CDR3 residues: CATSRGGPRSYEQYF. The CDR3 bases are TGTGCCACCAGCAGAGGTGGCCCTAGAAGCTACGAGCAGTACTTC. Based on the CDR3 plus reference TRBV15 and TRBJ2-7, the full variable domain is DAMVIQNPRYQVTQFGKPVTLSCSQTLNHNVMYWYQQKSSQAPKLLFHYYDKDFNNEADTPDNFQSRRPNTSFCFLDIRSPGLGDTAMYLCATSRGGPRSYEQYFGPGTRLTVT.

This chain joins TRBV7-3 and TRBJ1-1; D is undetermined. The germline V gene has CDR1 SGHTA and CDR2 FQGTGA. The V and J ends lost 5 bases and 1 base respectively, with 8 bases between them. The CDR3 is 13 amino acids. CDR3 region: CASSVTSNTEAFF. The CDR3, as DNA: TGTGCCAGCAGCGTGACCTCGAACACTGAAGCTTTCTTT.

The V and J genes are TRBV5-4 and TRBJ2-1, with a weak D call TRBD2 (5 bases). The V end lost 2 bases, the J end lost 4 bases, and 22 bases lay between the germline ends. CDR3 length equals 18 residues. Germline V gene data show CDR1 as SGHNT and CDR2 as YYREEE (reference sequence). DNA for the CDR3: TGTGCCAGCAGCTTAGGCGGGTCGGGCGCCGTCGGTTACAATGAGCAGTTCTTC. Its translation is CASSLGGSGAVGYNEQFF.

The V and J genes are TRBV20-1 and TRBJ2-7; 8 nucleotides align to TRBD1. The CDR3 has 14 residues. CDR1 is DFQATT, CDR2 SNEGSKA, per germline (reference sequence). The ends lost 6 bases at V and 4 bases at J; junction bases unmatched: 11. The CDR3 DNA follows: TGCAGTGCCGTAACCGCGGGACAGGCGTACGAGCAGTACTTC. It is translated as CSAVTAGQAYEQYF.

The chain recombines TRBV9 with TRBJ2-7, with 13 bases identical to TRBD2. Trimming at V came to 0 bases and at J to 5 bases, leaving 11 bases not matched to a gene. CDR1 and CDR2 from the germline V gene are SGDLS and YYNGEE. The CDR3 totals 18 residues. The CDR3 region is CASSVGSIGLAGVNEQYF. The DNA of the CDR3 is TGTGCCAGCAGCGTAGGATCAATAGGACTAGCGGGAGTGAACGAGCAGTACTTC. Based on the CDR3 plus reference TRBV9 and TRBJ2-7, the full variable domain is DSGVTQTPKHLITATGQRVTLRCSPRSGDLSVYWYQQSLDQGLQFLIQYYNGEERAKGNILERFSAQQFPDLHSELNLSSLELGDSALYFCASSVGSIGLAGVNEQYFGPGTRLTVT.

The chain couples TRBV12-3 or TRBV12-4 to TRBJ2-1, with 7 bases identical to TRBD1. The CDR3 has 12 amino acids. V lost 5 bases to trimming and J lost 7 bases; unmatched junction nucleotides: 2. The CDR3 sequence is CASSRQGNEQFF. The CDR3 bases are TGTGCCAGCAGTAGACAGGGTAATGAGCAGTTCTTC.

This clonotype has more than one count but fewer than ten. In DNA, the CDR3 is TGTGCCAGCAGCCCCCGCGGGGGATCCTACAATGAGCAGTTCTTC. Translation: CASSPRGGSYNEQFF. V gene TRBV7-9 combines with J gene TRBJ2-1, with 7 nucleotides matching TRBD2. The length of the CDR3 is 15 residues. Germline CDR1 is SEHNR and CDR2 is FQNEAQ (reference sequence). Trimming at V came to 5 bases and at J to 1 base, leaving 5 bases not matched to a gene. The complete variable domain, with remaining parts taken from reference TRBV7-9 and TRBJ2-1, reads DTGVSQNPRHKITKRGQNVTFRCDPISEHNRLYWYRQTLGQGPEFLTYFQNEAQLEKSRLLSDRFSAERPKGSFSTLEIQRTEQGDSAMYLCASSPRGGSYNEQFFGPGTRLTVL.

V is TRBV18 and J is TRBJ1-2, with 11 bases lining up with TRBD1. The CDR3 covers 17 residues. Germline lookup yields CDR1 KGHSH and CDR2 LQKENI. Losses at the gene ends were 4 bases for V and 4 bases for J; bases not matched to a gene: 11. CDR3 sequence reads: CASSQTTPGQGGYGYTF. CDR3 sequence (DNA): TGTGCCAGCTCACAAACCACGCCGGGACAGGGGGGCTATGGCTACACCTTC.

The genes are TRBV5-4 and TRBJ2-3; tentatively, D is TRBD2 (6 bases). This CDR3 has 15 residues. Germline lookup yields CDR1 SGHNT and CDR2 YYREEE (reference sequence). With 4 bases removed from V and 3 bases from J, the gap between germline ends came to 15 bases. CDR3 sequence reads: CASSRLEWRTDTQYF. Here the CDR3 DNA reads TGTGCCAGCAGCCGACTAGAATGGCGGACAGATACGCAGTATTTT. Based on the CDR3 plus reference TRBV5-4 and TRBJ2-3, the full variable domain is ETGVTQSPTHLIKTRGQQVTLRCSSQSGHNTVSWYQQALGQGPQFIFQYYREEENGRGNFPPRFSGLQFPNYSSELNVNALELDDSALYLCASSRLEWRTDTQYFGPGTRLTVL.

The gene calls are TRBV29-1 and TRBJ2-7; 7 nucleotides agree with TRBD1. The germline gives CDR1 SQVTM, CDR2 ANQGSEA. The V segment lost 1 base and the J segment 3 bases; nucleotides outside the gene matches: 0. This CDR3 is built from 12 residues. CDR3 residues: CSVEAGGYEQYF. CDR3 DNA sequence: TGCAGCGTTGAAGCAGGGGGCTACGAGCAGTACTTC.

The chain uses TRBV14 and TRBJ1-4; 7 bases line up with TRBD1. With V trimmed by 3 bases and J by 3 bases, 4 bases remained unmatched. This CDR3 region has 15 residues. The germline CDR1 and CDR2 sequences are SGHDN and FVKESK. The DNA for the CDR3 is TGTGCCAGCAGCCATACAGGGGAGGCTAATGAAAAACTGTTTTTT. Amino acid sequence: CASSHTGEANEKLFF.

The chain joins TRBV12-3 or TRBV12-4 to TRBJ1-5; D gene ambiguous. Trimming stripped 2 bases from V and 1 base from J, with 3 bases between. The CDR3 has 13 amino acids. CDR3 in amino acids: CASSLSSNQPQHF. In nucleotides, the CDR3 is TGTGCCAGCAGTTTATCGAGCAATCAGCCCCAGCATTTT.

The V call is TRBV7-3, the J call TRBJ2-1, with D possibly TRBD1 on 5 matching bases. V gave up 5 bases and J gave up 5 bases, with 7 bases separating them. The CDR3 totals 12 residues. Germline V gene sequence: CDR1 SGHTA, CDR2 FQGTGA. CDR3 coding DNA: TGTGCCAGCAGCCTGGACAACAATGAGCAGTTCTTC. This translates into CASSLDNNEQFF.

V usage is TRBV7-9 and J usage is TRBJ2-7; D is perhaps TRBD1 or TRBD2 (5 bases each). CDR3 length equals 14 residues. CDR1 and CDR2 from the germline V gene are SEHNR and FQNEAQ (reference sequence). Trimming pared 1 base from V and 1 base from J, leaving 8 bases between. The CDR3 DNA reads TGTGCCAGCAGCTTAGGGGACGGATCCTACGAGCAGTACTTC. This codes for CASSLGDGSYEQYF.

This chain links TRBV29-1 with TRBJ2-7, with a tentative D call TRBD2 (6 bases). V lost 4 bases to trimming and J lost 4 bases, with 17 bases between them. CDR1 and CDR2 (germline): SQVTM, ANQGSEA. The CDR3 runs 14 residues. The CDR3 region has the DNA TGCAGCGTTGGACCCCTGGGACTCAATTACGAGCAGTACTTC. It codes for CSVGPLGLNYEQYF.

In the case of this clonotype: The junction shows a germline mismatch at one end, possibly a read error. The chain links TRBV12-3 or TRBV12-4 to TRBJ2-1, with 10 bases matching TRBD2. The length of the CDR3 is 14 residues. The CDR3 region is CASRLAGGWDEQFF. The CDR3 region has the DNA TGTGCCAGCAGATTAGCGGGAGGTTGGGATGAGCAGTTCTTC.

V usage is TRBV28 and J usage is TRBJ2-5; 8 bases align to TRBD2. Per the germline V gene, CDR1 is MDHEN and CDR2 is SYDVKM. The CDR3 contains 15 residues. J lost 5 bases, V lost 4 bases, and 9 bases had no gene match. This CDR3 reads CASSSPGLDSETQYF. The CDR3 nucleotides read TGTGCCAGCAGTTCTCCGGGACTAGATTCGGAGACCCAGTACTTC.

The sample holds a few counts of this clonotype. V usage is TRBV25-1 and J usage is TRBJ1-2, with D unresolved. CDR1 is MGHDK and CDR2 is SYGVNS in the germline V gene. V lost 5 bases, J lost 5 bases, and 9 bases lay in between. The CDR3 contains 12 residues. This CDR3 reads CASSPDGYGYTF. The CDR3 DNA is TGTGCCAGCAGTCCTGACGGATATGGCTACACCTTC.